This is a list of T cell receptor beta chains from one sample in a study of CD8 T cells in Susac syndrome. Via MiXCR, TCRdb re-called the immunoSEQ multiplex PCR reads, giving one row per CDR3 protein. Of 100,000 to 150,000 distinct CDR3 sequences listed, about 94% were seen once; the top ten hold over 0.1%. Sequenced input: CD4+ T cells from PBMCs. The source is a human donor with multiple sclerosis. Each CDR3 is given with its conserved first and last residue. Each record gives: clone size, V gene, J gene, D gene, CDR3 DNA, CDR3 protein. D genes are given only for firm matches. Some rows mark clone size as missing; the rest say once, few, many or name a class of expanded clone.

clone size: .; V gene: TRBV7-8; J gene: TRBJ1-4; D gene: .; CDR3 DNA: TGTGCCAGCAGCTTAAAGACAGACGCAACTAATGAAAAACTGTTTTTT; CDR3 protein: CASSLKTDATNEKLFF
clone size: .; V gene: TRBV7-2; J gene: TRBJ2-3; D gene: .; CDR3 DNA: TGTGCCAGCAGCTTAGGGGGGGCGGGTAGCACAGATACGCAGTATTTT; CDR3 protein: CASSLGGAGSTDTQYF
clone size: .; V gene: TRBV12-3/TRBV12-4; J gene: TRBJ1-6; D gene: .; CDR3 DNA: TGTGCCACGGGTAGCCAGGGGCCCGGGTCACCCCTCCACTTT; CDR3 protein: CATGSQGPGSPLHF
clone size: .; V gene: TRBV6-1; J gene: TRBJ2-6; D gene: .; CDR3 DNA: TGTGCCAGCAGTGAAGCGTGGGTCCTGACTTTC; CDR3 protein: CASSEAWVLTF
clone size: .; V gene: TRBV11-2; J gene: TRBJ2-7; D gene: .; CDR3 DNA: TGTGCCAGCAGCTTCACAGTTAGAGAGCAGTACTTC; CDR3 protein: CASSFTVREQYF
clone size: .; V gene: TRBV7-7; J gene: TRBJ2-2; D gene: .; CDR3 DNA: TGTGCCAGCAGTCTGGGGGCTAGCAACACCGGGGAGCTGTTTTTT; CDR3 protein: CASSLGASNTGELFF
clone size: .; V gene: TRBV5-1; J gene: TRBJ1-1; D gene: .; CDR3 DNA: TGCGCCAGCAGCGGGGGGGGTCTCCTGAACACTGAAGCTTTCTTT; CDR3 protein: CASSGGGLLNTEAFF
clone size: .; V gene: TRBV20-1; J gene: TRBJ1-5; D gene: TRBD1; CDR3 DNA: TGCAGTGCTAGTGACAGGGGTGGCGGTAGCAATCAGCCCCAGCATTTT; CDR3 protein: CSASDRGGGSNQPQHF
clone size: once; V gene: TRBV4-1; J gene: TRBJ1-1; D gene: TRBD1; CDR3 DNA: TGCGCCAGCAGCCAGGACAGGGAATGGGACACTGAAGCTTTCTTT; CDR3 protein: CASSQDREWDTEAFF
clone size: .; V gene: TRBV2; J gene: TRBJ2-7; D gene: TRBD1; CDR3 DNA: TGTGCCAGCAGTGAGTCGGGACAGGGGCTCAAGGACCCCTACGAGCAGTACTTC; CDR3 protein: CASSESGQGLKDPYEQYF
clone size: .; V gene: TRBV3-1; J gene: TRBJ2-7; D gene: TRBD1; CDR3 DNA: TGTGCCAGCAGCCGAGCCGGGACAGGGAACGCGTACGAGCAGTACTTC; CDR3 protein: CASSRAGTGNAYEQYF
clone size: .; V gene: TRBV5-1; J gene: TRBJ1-1; D gene: TRBD1; CDR3 DNA: TGCGCCAGCAGCTTGGAAGGACAGGGGTCTGAAGCTTTCTTT; CDR3 protein: CASSLEGQGSEAFF
clone size: once; V gene: TRBV12-3/TRBV12-4; J gene: TRBJ2-5; D gene: .; CDR3 DNA: TGTGCCAGCACCTCTCAATCCGGGGAGACCCAGTACTTC; CDR3 protein: CASTSQSGETQYF
clone size: once; V gene: TRBV7-8; J gene: TRBJ2-2; D gene: .; CDR3 DNA: TGTGCCAGCAGCTTAGCACTAGCCGACGGCGGGGAGCTGTTTTTT; CDR3 protein: CASSLALADGGELFF
clone size: .; V gene: TRBV6-1; J gene: TRBJ2-6; D gene: TRBD1; CDR3 DNA: TGTGCCAGCAGTCTCGGGACAGCCTCTGGGGCCAACGTCCTGACTTTC; CDR3 protein: CASSLGTASGANVLTF
clone size: .; V gene: TRBV30; J gene: TRBJ2-7; D gene: .; CDR3 DNA: TGTGCCTGGAGTGTACGGTGGGGTGGCTACGAGCAGTACTTC; CDR3 protein: CAWSVRWGGYEQYF
clone size: .; V gene: TRBV11-2; J gene: TRBJ2-1; D gene: .; CDR3 DNA: TGTGCCAGCAGCTTAGATCTTGGACTTAGGGCCTACAATGAGCAGTTCTTC; CDR3 protein: CASSLDLGLRAYNEQFF
clone size: .; V gene: TRBV30; J gene: TRBJ1-2; D gene: TRBD1; CDR3 DNA: TGTGCCTGGGAACAGGACAGGGGCTTTGGCTACACCTTC; CDR3 protein: CAWEQDRGFGYTF
clone size: .; V gene: TRBV20-1; J gene: TRBJ1-1; D gene: .; CDR3 DNA: TGCAGTGCTAGAGACCCGCAGGGCAGCGGTACTGAAGCTTTCTTT; CDR3 protein: CSARDPQGSGTEAFF
clone size: .; V gene: TRBV7-9; J gene: TRBJ1-2; D gene: TRBD1; CDR3 DNA: TGTGCCAGCGGAACCGACAGGGGCTCTACTAACTATGGCTACACCTTC; CDR3 protein: CASGTDRGSTNYGYTF
clone size: .; V gene: TRBV4-2; J gene: TRBJ2-7; D gene: TRBD2; CDR3 DNA: TGTGCCAGCAGCCAAGAATTTGCGGCGGGGGAGCTAGCCTACGAGCAGTACTTC; CDR3 protein: CASSQEFAAGELAYEQYF
clone size: .; V gene: TRBV23-1; J gene: TRBJ2-1; D gene: .; CDR3 DNA: TGCGCCAGCAGTCAAAAAGAAGGGAGGAACAATGAGCAGTTCTTC; CDR3 protein: CASSQKEGRNNEQFF
clone size: .; V gene: TRBV30; J gene: TRBJ2-7; D gene: .; CDR3 DNA: TGTGCCTGGAGTGATTTAGGACGCCGAAGCGACGAGCAGTACTTC; CDR3 protein: CAWSDLGRRSDEQYF
clone size: .; V gene: TRBV12-3/TRBV12-4; J gene: TRBJ2-7; D gene: TRBD1; CDR3 DNA: TGTGCCAGCAGTTCCAAGACAGGGGCCCACGAGCAGTACTTC; CDR3 protein: CASSSKTGAHEQYF
clone size: .; V gene: TRBV19; J gene: TRBJ1-5; D gene: TRBD1; CDR3 DNA: TGTGCCAGTAGAGCGGACAGGGCCTTCAATCAGCCCCAGCATTTT; CDR3 protein: CASRADRAFNQPQHF
clone size: .; V gene: TRBV6-5; J gene: TRBJ2-2; D gene: TRBD1; CDR3 DNA: TGTGCCAGCAGTTGGACAGGGAACACCGGGGAGCTGTTTTTT; CDR3 protein: CASSWTGNTGELFF
clone size: .; V gene: TRBV12-3/TRBV12-4; J gene: TRBJ1-1; D gene: .; CDR3 DNA: TGTGCCAGCAGGCTCAGGGGATTTGGTGAAGCTTTCTTT; CDR3 protein: CASRLRGFGEAFF
clone size: .; V gene: TRBV5-4; J gene: TRBJ1-2; D gene: .; CDR3 DNA: TGTGCCAGCAGCCCCCAGGCTTCACTCGGAGGCTACACCTTC; CDR3 protein: CASSPQASLGGYTF
clone size: .; V gene: TRBV30; J gene: TRBJ2-3; D gene: .; CDR3 DNA: TGTGCCTGGTCCCGGGACTTAGACACAGATACGCAGTATTTT; CDR3 protein: CAWSRDLDTDTQYF
clone size: .; V gene: TRBV3-1; J gene: TRBJ1-1; D gene: .; CDR3 DNA: TGTGCCAGCAGCCAACGGATATCTGAAGCTTTCTTT; CDR3 protein: CASSQRISEAFF
clone size: once; V gene: TRBV19; J gene: TRBJ1-2; D gene: TRBD1; CDR3 DNA: TGTGCCAGTATCCAGCCAGGGACAGGTGATGGCTACACCTTC; CDR3 protein: CASIQPGTGDGYTF
clone size: .; V gene: TRBV12-3/TRBV12-4; J gene: TRBJ1-1; D gene: .; CDR3 DNA: TGTGCCAGCAGTTTAGGTGGGGCTTTCTTT; CDR3 protein: CASSLGGAFF
clone size: once; V gene: TRBV20-1; J gene: TRBJ2-5; D gene: TRBD2; CDR3 DNA: TGCAGTGCTAGGGGAGGTAGCGGGATGTTAGAGACCCAGTACTTC; CDR3 protein: CSARGGSGMLETQYF
clone size: .; V gene: TRBV7-3; J gene: TRBJ1-2; D gene: .; CDR3 DNA: TGTGCCAGCAGCGCGACCACAGGAGGCACATATGGCTACACCTTC; CDR3 protein: CASSATTGGTYGYTF
clone size: .; V gene: TRBV30; J gene: TRBJ1-2; D gene: TRBD1; CDR3 DNA: TGTGCCTGGAGTACAGGGGGCGCTTATGGCTACACCTTC; CDR3 protein: CAWSTGGAYGYTF
clone size: .; V gene: TRBV7-9; J gene: TRBJ2-5; D gene: .; CDR3 DNA: TGTGCCAGCAGCCCGAGCCTAGAGACCCAGTACTTC; CDR3 protein: CASSPSLETQYF
clone size: once; V gene: TRBV20-1; J gene: TRBJ2-3; D gene: .; CDR3 DNA: TGCAGTGCTACCCTCGTAACGGCCGGTAGCACAGATACGCAGTATTTT; CDR3 protein: CSATLVTAGSTDTQYF
clone size: .; V gene: TRBV25-1; J gene: TRBJ1-2; D gene: .; CDR3 DNA: TGTGCCAGCAGTCGGGCTGAAGTGTATGGCTACACCTTC; CDR3 protein: CASSRAEVYGYTF
clone size: .; V gene: TRBV7-2; J gene: TRBJ1-3; D gene: .; CDR3 DNA: TGTGCCAGCAGCGGGACGGGAGGAAACACCATATATTTT; CDR3 protein: CASSGTGGNTIYF
clone size: .; V gene: TRBV2; J gene: TRBJ2-7; D gene: TRBD1; CDR3 DNA: TGTGCCAGCAAGGCAGGGGGTCCTGACGAGCAGTACTTC; CDR3 protein: CASKAGGPDEQYF